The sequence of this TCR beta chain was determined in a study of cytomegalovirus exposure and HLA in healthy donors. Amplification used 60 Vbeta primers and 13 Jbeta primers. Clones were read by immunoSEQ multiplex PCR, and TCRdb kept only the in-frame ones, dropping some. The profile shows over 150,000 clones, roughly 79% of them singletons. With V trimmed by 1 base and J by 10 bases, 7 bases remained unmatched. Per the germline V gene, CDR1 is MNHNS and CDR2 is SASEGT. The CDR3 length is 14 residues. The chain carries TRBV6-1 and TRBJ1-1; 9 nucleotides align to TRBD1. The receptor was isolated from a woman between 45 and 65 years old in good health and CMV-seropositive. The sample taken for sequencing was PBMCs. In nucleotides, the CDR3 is TGTGCCAGCAGTGAAGGGAACAGGGGGCAGGCAGCTTTCTTT. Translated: CASSEGNRGQAAFF.